The sequence of this TCR beta chain was determined in a study of response to subunit inactivated influenza vaccine. Each CDR3 protein is one row after TCRdb ran MiXCR on the RT-PCR reads. This sample has about half a million distinct CDR3 sequences, with under 9% found just once. General study points: Few additional T cells are recruited per seasonal influenza vaccination, authors suggested.

This CDR3 is built from 14 residues. Trimming took 1 base from V and 5 from J, leaving 8 bases between them. Germline assignment: CDR1 SGHAT and CDR2 FQNNGV. This clonotype was counted many times. What it binds is unknown. V usage is TRBV11-2 and J usage is TRBJ1-4, with D unclear. This receptor was identified in a man aged 50-75 years who received an inactivated influenza vaccine. The specimen was PBMCs from blood, collected roughly 24 months after vaccination. As DNA, the CDR3 is TGTGCCAGCAGCTTAGCCGGGATCAATGAAAAACTGTTTTTT. Encoded protein: CASSLAGINEKLFF.